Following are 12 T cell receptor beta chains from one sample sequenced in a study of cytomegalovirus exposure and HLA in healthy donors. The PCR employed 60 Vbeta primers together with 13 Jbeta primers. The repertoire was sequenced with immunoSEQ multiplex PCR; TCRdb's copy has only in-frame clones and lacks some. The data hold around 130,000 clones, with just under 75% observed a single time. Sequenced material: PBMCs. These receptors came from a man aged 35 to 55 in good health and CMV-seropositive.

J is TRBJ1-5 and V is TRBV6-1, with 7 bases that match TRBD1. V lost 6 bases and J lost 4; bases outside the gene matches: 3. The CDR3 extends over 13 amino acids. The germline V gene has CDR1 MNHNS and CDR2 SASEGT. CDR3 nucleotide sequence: TGTGCCAGCAGAAAGACAGGGAATCAGCCCCAGCATTTT. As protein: CASRKTGNQPQHF.

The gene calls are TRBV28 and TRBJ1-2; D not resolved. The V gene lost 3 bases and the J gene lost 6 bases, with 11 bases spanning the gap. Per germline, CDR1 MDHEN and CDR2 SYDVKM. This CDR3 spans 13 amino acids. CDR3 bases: TGTGCCAGCAGTTTTAGGATCGGGGATGGCTACACCTTC. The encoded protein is CASSFRIGDGYTF.

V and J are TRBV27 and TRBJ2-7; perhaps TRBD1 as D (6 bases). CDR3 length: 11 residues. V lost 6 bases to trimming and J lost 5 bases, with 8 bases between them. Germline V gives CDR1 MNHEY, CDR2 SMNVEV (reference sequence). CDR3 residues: CASSRGDEQYF. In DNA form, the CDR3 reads TGTGCCAGCAGCAGGGGTGACGAGCAGTACTTC.

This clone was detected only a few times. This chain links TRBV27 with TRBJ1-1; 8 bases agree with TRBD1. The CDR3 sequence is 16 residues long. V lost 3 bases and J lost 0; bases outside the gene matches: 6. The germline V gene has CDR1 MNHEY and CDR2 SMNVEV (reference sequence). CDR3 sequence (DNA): TGTGCCAGCAGTTTCGGACAGGGAGCTATGAACACTGAAGCTTTCTTT. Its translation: CASSFGQGAMNTEAFF.

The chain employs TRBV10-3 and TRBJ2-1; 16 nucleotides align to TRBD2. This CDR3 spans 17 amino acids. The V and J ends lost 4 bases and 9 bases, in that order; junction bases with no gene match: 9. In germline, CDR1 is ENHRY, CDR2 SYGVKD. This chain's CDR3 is CAISGAGTSGGEREQFF. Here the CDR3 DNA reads TGTGCCATCAGTGGGGCAGGGACTAGCGGGGGGGAACGTGAGCAGTTCTTC.

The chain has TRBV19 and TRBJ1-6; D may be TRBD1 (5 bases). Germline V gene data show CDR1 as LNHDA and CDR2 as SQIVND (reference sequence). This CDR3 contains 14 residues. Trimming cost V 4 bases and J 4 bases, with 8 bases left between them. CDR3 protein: CASSKGSYNSPLHF. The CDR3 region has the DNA TGTGCCAGTAGTAAGGGGTCTTATAATTCACCCCTCCACTTT.

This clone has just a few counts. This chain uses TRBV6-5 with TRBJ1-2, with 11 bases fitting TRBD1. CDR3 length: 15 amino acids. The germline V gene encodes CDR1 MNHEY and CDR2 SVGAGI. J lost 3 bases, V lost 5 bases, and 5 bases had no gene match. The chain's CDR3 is CASSGQGAGDYGYTF. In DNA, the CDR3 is TGTGCCAGCAGTGGACAGGGGGCCGGAGACTATGGCTACACCTTC.

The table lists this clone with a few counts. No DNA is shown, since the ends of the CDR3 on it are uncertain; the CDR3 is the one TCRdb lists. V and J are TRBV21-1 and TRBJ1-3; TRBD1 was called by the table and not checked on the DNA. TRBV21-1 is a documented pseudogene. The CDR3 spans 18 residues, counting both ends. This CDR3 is CASSKKGGGWAPGNTIYF.

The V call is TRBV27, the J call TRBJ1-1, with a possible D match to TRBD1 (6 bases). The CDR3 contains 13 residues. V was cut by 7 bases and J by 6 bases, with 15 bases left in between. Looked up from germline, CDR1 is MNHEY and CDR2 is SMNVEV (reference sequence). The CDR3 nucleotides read TGTGCCAGCACCCTACGGGGGGGCGCTGAAGCTTTCTTT. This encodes CASTLRGGAEAFF.

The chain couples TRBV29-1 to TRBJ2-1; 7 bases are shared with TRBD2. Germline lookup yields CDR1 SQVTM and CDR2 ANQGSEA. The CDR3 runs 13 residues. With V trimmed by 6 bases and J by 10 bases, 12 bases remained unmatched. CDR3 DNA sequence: TGCAGCGTCCTTCGTAGCGGGCGACCCGAGCAGTTCTTC. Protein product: CSVLRSGRPEQFF.

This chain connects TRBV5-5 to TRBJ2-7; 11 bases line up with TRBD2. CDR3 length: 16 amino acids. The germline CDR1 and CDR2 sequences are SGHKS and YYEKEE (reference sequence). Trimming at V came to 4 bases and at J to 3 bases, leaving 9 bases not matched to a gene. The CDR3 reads CASSGGLAARDYEQYF. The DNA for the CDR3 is TGTGCCAGCAGCGGGGGACTAGCGGCTCGGGACTACGAGCAGTACTTC. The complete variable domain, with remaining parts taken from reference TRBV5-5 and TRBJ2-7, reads DAGVTQSPTHLIKTRGQQVTLRCSPISGHKSVSWYQQVLGQGPQFIFQYYEKEERGRGNFPDRFSARQFPNYSSELNVNALLLGDSALYLCASSGGLAARDYEQYFGPGTRLTVT.

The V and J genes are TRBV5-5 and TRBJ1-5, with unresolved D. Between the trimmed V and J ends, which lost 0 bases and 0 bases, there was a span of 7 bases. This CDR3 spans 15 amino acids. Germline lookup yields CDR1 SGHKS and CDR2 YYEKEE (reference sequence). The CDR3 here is CASSLVPDSNQPQHF. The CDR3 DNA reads TGTGCCAGCAGCTTGGTCCCAGATAGCAATCAGCCCCAGCATTTT.